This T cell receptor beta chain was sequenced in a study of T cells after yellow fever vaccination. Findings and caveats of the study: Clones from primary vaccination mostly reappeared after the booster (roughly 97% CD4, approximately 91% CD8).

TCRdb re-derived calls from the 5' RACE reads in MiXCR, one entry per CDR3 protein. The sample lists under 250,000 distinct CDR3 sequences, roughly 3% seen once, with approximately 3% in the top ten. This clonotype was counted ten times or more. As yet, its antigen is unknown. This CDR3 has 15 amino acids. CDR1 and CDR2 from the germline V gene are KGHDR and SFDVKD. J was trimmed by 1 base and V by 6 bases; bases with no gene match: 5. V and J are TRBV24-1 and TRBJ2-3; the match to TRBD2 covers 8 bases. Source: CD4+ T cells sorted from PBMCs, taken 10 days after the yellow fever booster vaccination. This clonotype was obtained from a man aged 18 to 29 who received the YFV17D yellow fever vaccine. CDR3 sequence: CATSFTRGGTDTQYF. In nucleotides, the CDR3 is TGTGCCACCAGTTTCACGCGGGGGGGCACAGATACGCAGTATTTT.